This T cell receptor beta chain appears in the sequencing data of a study of shared clonotypes between healthy human individuals. Overall study findings and caveats: Some naive CD4 clonotypes, around 4.7%, turned up in common across a few donors.

Clones were read by immunoSEQ multiplex PCR, and TCRdb kept only the in-frame ones, dropping some. Among approximately 1.4 million clones listed, around 98% were seen once. About this clone: Its matching antigen is unknown.

Trimming removed 6 bases from V and 4 bases from J, with 18 bases in between. In germline, CDR1 is KGHSH, CDR2 LQKENI. The CDR3 totals 15 residues. The sample was naive CD4+ T cells sorted from blood. Subset meaning: CD45RA+ positively selected. The sequence derives from a man under 40 in good health. This chain links TRBV18 with TRBJ1-2; TRBD1 might be the D (5 bases). CDR3 amino acids: CASSQDVPGGYGYTF. The CDR3, as DNA: TGTGCCAGCTCTCAAGACGTACCCGGGGGCTATGGCTACACCTTC.